The clone carrying this TCR beta chain showed up many times. The antigen is unknown. The entry originates in a study of T cells after yellow fever vaccination. At the level of the study: The authors prepared low-cell-number fractions using SMART-Seq v4 Ultra Low Input. Study-level findings and limits: Clones from primary vaccination mostly reappeared after the booster (approximately 95% CD4, just over 85% CD8).

The study made its TCR cDNA through 5'RACE template switching. That step introduced a universal primer site along with UMIs. TCRdb used MiXCR to reprocess the 5' RACE reads, holding one entry per CDR3 protein. The table lists some 300,000 distinct CDR3 sequences, approximately 8% of them singletons, with approximately 16% in the top ten. There are 13 residues in the CDR3. Between the trimmed V and J ends, which lost 2 bases and 0 bases, there was a span of 2 bases. Germline CDR1 reads MRHNA; CDR2 reads SNTAGT. The J gene is TRBJ2-1, the V gene TRBV6-4; D gene ambiguous. The specimen comprised PBMCs, sampled about 49 days after the first yellow fever vaccination. This receptor was taken from a man younger than 30 who received the YFV17D yellow fever vaccine. The CDR3 sequence: CASSDSSYNEQFF. CDR3 nucleotides: TGTGCCAGCAGTGACAGCTCCTACAATGAGCAGTTCTTC.